The 22 T cell receptor beta chains reported below all come from one sample, sequenced in a study of cytomegalovirus exposure and HLA in healthy donors. Assay used: immunoSEQ multiplex PCR; TCRdb lists only in-frame clones, some missing. The sample lists 240,000 or so clones; around 86% were seen once. Sequencing was done on a sample of PBMCs. The receptors shown here come from a woman aged 25-40 years in good health and CMV-seropositive.

The chain is built from TRBV27 and TRBJ2-4; D uncertain. This CDR3 region has 13 residues. V was shortened by 2 bases and J by 5 bases, with 7 bases between the two germline ends. In germline, CDR1 is MNHEY, CDR2 SMNVEV (reference sequence). The DNA of the CDR3 is TGTGCCAGCAGTTTAGGAGTCCAAAACATTCAGTACTTC. The encoded protein is CASSLGVQNIQYF.

This chain connects TRBV15 to TRBJ1-4, with D unresolved. Trimming shortened V by 3 bases and J by 6 bases, and 8 bases separated the two germline ends. Germline V gene lookup returns CDR1 LNHNV and CDR2 YYDKDF (reference sequence). The CDR3 runs to 13 residues. CDR3 nucleotide sequence: TGTGCCACCAGCAGGGATAGCCATGAAAAACTGTTTTTT. Encoded protein: CATSRDSHEKLFF.

The V call is TRBV30, the J call TRBJ1-5; D gene unclear. V was cut by 0 bases and J by 6 bases, with 12 bases left in between. This CDR3 is 14 amino acids long. CDR1 is GTSNPN and CDR2 is SVGIG in the germline V gene (reference sequence). Written as DNA, the CDR3 is TGTGCCTGGAGTGTACTAGGGTCTCTTCAGCCCCAGCATTTT. It yields the protein CAWSVLGSLQPQHF.

The chain is built from TRBV9 and TRBJ2-7, with unresolved D. The germline V gene has CDR1 SGDLS and CDR2 YYNGEE. Trimming removed 5 bases from V and 2 bases from J, with 8 bases in between. The CDR3 loop spans 12 amino acids. The CDR3 DNA reads as TGTGCCAGCAGTACTTTCGCCTACGAGCAGTACTTC. This gives the protein CASSTFAYEQYF. The complete variable domain, with remaining parts taken from reference TRBV9 and TRBJ2-7, reads DSGVTQTPKHLITATGQRVTLRCSPRSGDLSVYWYQQSLDQGLQFLIQYYNGEERAKGNILERFSAQQFPDLHSELNLSSLELGDSALYFCASSTFAYEQYFGPGTRLTVT.

The chain recombines TRBV5-4 with TRBJ2-5, with TRBD2 identical over 8 bases. Germline CDR1 reads SGHNT; CDR2 reads YYREEE (reference sequence). The CDR3 runs to 16 residues. Trimming removed 0 bases from V and 1 base from J; junction bases left unmatched: 5. CDR3 nucleotides: TGTGCCAGCAGCTTGGGGGGACTAGACCTCCAAGAGACCCAGTACTTC. Translation gives CASSLGGLDLQETQYF.

The J gene is TRBJ1-2, the V gene TRBV28; 9 bases map to TRBD1. The germline V gene encodes CDR1 MDHEN and CDR2 SYDVKM. After removal of 6 bases from V and 7 bases from J, the junction contained 9 bases not matched to a gene. The CDR3 loop spans 14 amino acids. The CDR3 region is CASSLGQGVGGYTF. DNA for the CDR3: TGTGCCAGCAGCTTGGGACAGGGAGTCGGTGGCTACACCTTC.

This chain uses TRBV5-1 with TRBJ2-5; 10 bases are a match to TRBD2. The CDR3 consists of 13 residues. Germline V lookup: CDR1 SGHRS, CDR2 YFSETQ. Trimming removed 5 bases from V and 4 bases from J; junction bases left unmatched: 2. In DNA, the CDR3 is TGCGCCAGCAGAGCGGGGGGGGGAGAGACCCAGTACTTC. Translating it yields CASRAGGGETQYF.

The chain employs TRBV7-9 and TRBJ2-1, with D hard to call. CDR3 length: 12 amino acids. Germline V gene lookup returns CDR1 SEHNR and CDR2 FQNEAQ (reference sequence). V was clipped by 5 bases and J by 9 bases, with 11 bases between them. The CDR3 bases are TGTGCCAGCAGCCCCGAGGTCCGTGAGCAGTTCTTC. Translated: CASSPEVREQFF.

The chain is built from TRBV30 and TRBJ2-2, with a weak D call TRBD2 (5 bases). There are 15 residues in the CDR3. Germline CDR1 is GTSNPN and CDR2 is SVGIG (reference sequence). V was trimmed by 0 bases and J by 4 bases, leaving 12 bases between them. CDR3 residues: CAWSVLGLSTGELFF. Written as DNA, the CDR3 is TGTGCCTGGAGTGTACTTGGACTTTCCACCGGGGAGCTGTTTTTT.

V gene TRBV5-1 combines with J gene TRBJ1-5; D remains ambiguous. The CDR3 consists of 14 residues. V was clipped by 4 bases and J by 0 bases, with 8 bases between them. Germline CDR1 is SGHRS and CDR2 is YFSETQ. The CDR3 DNA reads as TGCGCCAGCAGCCCAGGCCCTAGCAATCAGCCCCAGCATTTT. It codes for CASSPGPSNQPQHF.

The rearrangement uses TRBV9 and TRBJ2-7; the match to TRBD1 covers 9 bases. J was trimmed by 0 bases and V by 2 bases; bases with no gene match: 6. Germline V CDR1 and CDR2: SGDLS, YYNGEE. The CDR3 consists of 16 residues. The CDR3 coding sequence is TGTGCCAGCAGCGTCCGGGACAGGGCGAGCTCCTACGAGCAGTACTTC. Translated, it gives CASSVRDRASSYEQYF.

The gene calls are TRBV9 and TRBJ2-1; D is undetermined. V lost 2 bases, J lost 2 bases, and 2 bases lay in between. The CDR3 totals 12 residues. Germline V gene lookup returns CDR1 SGDLS and CDR2 YYNGEE. CDR3 nucleotides: TGTGCCAGCAGCGTCACCTACAATGAGCAGTTCTTC. Protein product: CASSVTYNEQFF. The variable domain in full, completed from reference TRBV9 and TRBJ2-1, reads DSGVTQTPKHLITATGQRVTLRCSPRSGDLSVYWYQQSLDQGLQFLIQYYNGEERAKGNILERFSAQQFPDLHSELNLSSLELGDSALYFCASSVTYNEQFFGPGTRLTVL.

The chain joins TRBV28 to TRBJ2-7; D might be TRBD1 (6 bases). CDR1 and CDR2 from the germline V gene are MDHEN and SYDVKM. The CDR3 is 14 amino acids. With 6 bases removed from V and 5 bases from J, the gap between germline ends came to 17 bases. The CDR3 DNA reads as TGTGCCAGCAGCCCCCGAGGGGGAAGGAACGAGCAGTACTTC. This sequence encodes CASSPRGGRNEQYF.

The chain uses TRBV4-1 and TRBJ2-7; maybe TRBD1 (6 bases). This CDR3 spans 16 amino acids. Trimming took 0 bases from V and 3 from J, leaving 15 bases between them. Germline V gene lookup returns CDR1 MGHRA and CDR2 YSYEKL. CDR3 nucleotides: TGCGCCAGCAGCCAAGAACTACTGACAGGAAGCTACGAGCAGTACTTC. As protein: CASSQELLTGSYEQYF.

The chain joins TRBV6-5 to TRBJ2-7; TRBD1 matches 8 bases. The CDR3 has 16 amino acids. Germline V CDR1 and CDR2: MNHEY, SVGAGI. V lost 0 bases, J lost 4 bases, and 8 bases stayed unmatched. The DNA for the CDR3 is TGTGCCAGCAGTTACTCGATGGGACAGGCATCGTACGAGCAGTACTTC. It specifies CASSYSMGQASYEQYF.

The genes are TRBV5-1 and TRBJ2-7; TRBD2 aligns across 9 bases. The CDR3 runs to 15 residues. J was trimmed by 2 bases and V by 0 bases; bases with no gene match: 3. The germline CDR1 and CDR2 sequences are SGHRS and YFSETQ. In DNA, the CDR3 is TGCGCCAGCAGCTTGGGGCTAGCGGGAACCTACGAGCAGTACTTC. The encoded protein is CASSLGLAGTYEQYF.

The chain combines TRBV11-3 with TRBJ2-1; D is unresolved. Germline CDR1 SGHNT, CDR2 YENEEA. The CDR3 consists of 16 residues. V lost 1 base and J lost 7, with 17 bases in between. The CDR3 nucleotides read TGTGCCAGCAGCTTAGGGGTTGAGGAAGGCTGGAATGAGCAGTTCTTC. Protein sequence: CASSLGVEEGWNEQFF.

The J gene is TRBJ1-2, the V gene TRBV28; a weak D match, TRBD1 (5 bases). The CDR3 totals 13 residues. The ends were cut back, 1 base at V and 4 bases at J, with 7 bases in the middle. Germline V gene lookup returns CDR1 MDHEN and CDR2 SYDVKM. The CDR3 protein is CASSLSDSYGYTF. The CDR3 bases are TGTGCCAGCAGTTTATCCGACAGCTATGGCTACACCTTC.

This clone was seen more than once but under ten times. This sequence joins TRBV5-1 and TRBJ1-2, with D possibly being TRBD1 (6 bases). CDR3 length: 13 residues. The ends were cut back, 0 bases at V and 4 bases at J, with 7 bases in the middle. Germline CDR1 is SGHRS and CDR2 is YFSETQ. This CDR3 is CASSLDRAYGYTF. The CDR3 DNA reads TGCGCCAGCAGCTTGGACAGGGCCTATGGCTACACCTTC. Drawing the rest from reference TRBV5-1 and TRBJ1-2, the complete variable domain is KAGVTQTPRYLIKTRGQQVTLSCSPISGHRSVSWYQQTPGQGLQFLFEYFSETQRNKGNFPGRFSGRQFSNSRSEMNVSTLELGDSALYLCASSLDRAYGYTFGSGTRLTVV.

This chain connects TRBV13 to TRBJ2-1, with TRBD2 identical over 10 bases. This CDR3 comprises 14 residues. V trimming: 4 bases; J trimming: 9 bases; junction bases outside the gene matches: 6. CDR1 is PRHDT and CDR2 is FYEKMQ in the germline V gene (reference sequence). The CDR3 here is CASSSGLASGEQFF. For the CDR3, the DNA is TGTGCCAGCAGCTCGGGACTAGCGTCGGGTGAGCAGTTCTTC.

This clone was picked up a small number of times. The gene calls are TRBV28 and TRBJ2-4, with 7 bases aligning to TRBD2. The CDR3 spans 17 residues. With 3 bases clipped from V and 1 base from J, the junction kept 9 bases outside the gene matches. Germline CDR1 reads MDHEN; CDR2 reads SYDVKM. The CDR3 sequence is CASSFLGGKGAKNIQYF. The CDR3 bases are TGTGCCAGCAGTTTTTTGGGGGGGAAAGGGGCCAAAAACATTCAGTACTTC.

The chain combines TRBV15 with TRBJ1-4; D might be TRBD1 (5 bases). This CDR3 spans 15 amino acids. CDR1 is LNHNV and CDR2 is YYDKDF in the germline V gene (reference sequence). V was cut by 0 bases and J by 6 bases, with 11 bases left in between. CDR3 in DNA: TGTGCCACCAGCAGAGATAGGGAAGGGGATGAAAAACTGTTTTTT. Protein: CATSRDREGDEKLFF.